The clone carrying this TCR beta chain was detected a few times. The antigen is not known. The data stem from a study of cytomegalovirus exposure and HLA in healthy donors. Whole-study results and caveats: The investigators catalogued some 160 TCR beta chains as cytomegalovirus-associated.

Researchers ran the PCR with 60 Vbeta and 13 Jbeta primers. Clones were read by immunoSEQ multiplex PCR, and TCRdb kept only the in-frame ones, dropping some. This table holds some 160,000 clones, around 70% found once. Looked up from germline, CDR1 is SEHNR and CDR2 is FQNEAQ (reference sequence). The CDR3 sequence is 16 residues long. With 5 bases removed from V and 4 bases from J, the gap between germline ends came to 18 bases. The sequenced sample was PBMCs. The chain uses TRBV7-9 and TRBJ2-1; tentatively, D is TRBD1 (6 bases). The sequence came from a man aged 40-50 years in good health and CMV-seronegative. CDR3 in DNA: TGTGCCAGCAGCCAACCCGCAGGGGTAGAATACAATGAGCAGTTCTTC. It translates to CASSQPAGVEYNEQFF.